This TCR beta chain was observed in a study of T cell repertoires in cytomegalovirus infection. In the study overall: Both CMV infection and a matching HLA type were indicated by public TCR beta signatures.

The study's findings and limits: CMV carriers having the relevant HLA were flagged by cumulative public TCR beta family frequency. CMV-specific TCR beta clonotypes restricted by HLA-C were the ones dominating the ex vivo response.

Details on this clonotype: Its antigen is currently unknown.

The V end was cut by 4 bases, the J end by 10 bases, with 18 bases between. The CDR3 covers 15 residues. Germline loops: CDR1 SGHNT, CDR2 YYREEE (reference sequence). TCRdb reprocessed the reads with MiXCR, giving one entry per CDR3 protein. The table has around 100,000 distinct CDR3 sequences, 9.5% to 13% seen once. The gene calls are TRBV5-4 and TRBJ1-6; possibly TRBD1 for D (5 bases). What was sequenced was PBMCs, sequenced either directly or after in vitro stimulation (not recorded which). This clonotype was obtained from a human donor in good health (CMV status not recorded). Some clones in this sample may be carry-over from other donors' samples. The CDR3 here is CASSLTVGGGSPLHF. The CDR3 nucleotides are TGTGCCAGCAGCCTGACAGTAGGAGGTGGCTCACCCCTCCACTTT.